The rows below give T cell receptor beta chains drawn from one sample of a study of shared clonotypes between healthy human individuals. Method: immunoSEQ multiplex PCR; TCRdb's copy keeps in-frame clones and lacks some. In the table there are about 340,000 clones, over 70% of which are singletons. The sequencing input was memory CD4+ T cells sorted from blood. The origin of the receptors is a man aged 25 to 45 in good health. The CDR3 runs from the conserved cysteine through the conserved F or W. The D gene is left open where the match is weak. Part of the rows lack a size; the others show once, few, many or a class for expanded clones.

v_gene	j_gene	abundance	len	d_gene	CDR3nt	CDR3aa
TRBV9	TRBJ2-1	-	15	-	TGTGCCAGCAGCGCCTACACTCATCCGAACAATGAGCAGTTCTTC	CASSAYTHPNNEQFF
TRBV10-3	TRBJ2-1	few	16	-	TGTGCCATCAGTGAGGGGGGTCGGCGCAACCACTTTGAGCAGTTCTTC	CAISEGGRRNHFEQFF
TRBV15	TRBJ1-1	-	15	-	TGTGCCACCAGCAGAGCCCCCGTCCCGAACACTGAAGCTTTCTTT	CATSRAPVPNTEAFF
TRBV5-5	TRBJ1-4	-	14	TRBD1	TGTGCCAGCAGCGCGGGACAGTTGAATGAAAAACTGTTTTTT	CASSAGQLNEKLFF
TRBV6-5	TRBJ2-4	once	14	TRBD1	TGTGCCAGCAGCCGGACAGGGTACGAAAACATTCAGTACTTC	CASSRTGYENIQYF
TRBV14	TRBJ1-4	once	13	-	TGTGCCAGCAGCCGTCAGACTTATGAAAAACTGTTTTTT	CASSRQTYEKLFF
TRBV6-1	TRBJ2-1	-	13	-	TGTGCCAGCAGTGAGATGGCCTACAATGAGCAGTTCTTC	CASSEMAYNEQFF
TRBV2	TRBJ2-7	few	11	-	TGTGCCAGCAGCTTTCGGTACGAGCAGTACTTC	CASSFRYEQYF
TRBV19	TRBJ1-1	few	13	TRBD1	TGTGCCAGTAGGGGACAGGGGAACACTGAAGCTTTCTTT	CASRGQGNTEAFF
TRBV2	TRBJ1-2	many	14	TRBD1	TGTGCCAGCAGTCCCCTGGGACAGGTGGGAGGCTACACCTTC	CASSPLGQVGGYTF
TRBV5-4	TRBJ2-1	-	15	TRBD2	TGTGCCAGCAGCTTCGGGACTAGTTCCTACAATGAGCAGTTCTTC	CASSFGTSSYNEQFF
TRBV27	TRBJ2-1	many	15	-	TGTGCCAGCAGTTTAGTGTCGTTAACCTACAATGAGCAGTTCTTC	CASSLVSLTYNEQFF
TRBV30	TRBJ1-1	-	14	-	TGTGCCTGGGCCCAAATAGGGGGGGACACTGAAGCTTTCTTT	CAWAQIGGDTEAFF
TRBV29-1	TRBJ1-1	-	11	-	TGCAGTCTCAGTAGGGTTGCTGAAGCTTTCTTT	CSLSRVAEAFF
TRBV4-1	TRBJ1-2	-	14	-	TGCGCCAGCAGCCAAGGCCAGGCCAACTATGGCTACACCTTC	CASSQGQANYGYTF
TRBV2	TRBJ2-3	-	14	-	TGTGCCAGCAGTGTTGGCCGTGAGGCAGATACGCAGTATTTT	CASSVGREADTQYF
TRBV15	TRBJ2-4	-	15	TRBD2	TGTGCCACCAGCAGGCCCACCGGGGGGGGCAACATTCAGTACTTC	CATSRPTGGGNIQYF
TRBV30	TRBJ2-5	once	14	-	TGTGCCTGGAGTGGAGGGACACCTCAAGAGACCCAGTACTTC	CAWSGGTPQETQYF
TRBV6-1	TRBJ1-1	-	15	-	TGTGCCAGCAGTGTAGGGCCCACGTGGGACACTGAAGCTTTCTTT	CASSVGPTWDTEAFF
TRBV5-1	TRBJ1-1	-	14	-	TGCGCCAGCAACCGGGACAACATGAACACTGAAGCTTTCTTT	CASNRDNMNTEAFF
TRBV7-6	TRBJ2-3	-	16	-	TGTGCCAGCAGCTTAGGAGCGGGCGGGAGCACAGATACGCAGTATTTT	CASSLGAGGSTDTQYF
TRBV7-9	TRBJ1-1	-	14	TRBD1	TGTGCCAGCAGCGATGGACAGGGGGCAACTGAAGCTTTCTTT	CASSDGQGATEAFF
TRBV19	TRBJ2-3	-	16	TRBD2	TGTGCCAGTAGTAAAGAACCTAGCGGGAAAGCAGATACGCAGTATTTT	CASSKEPSGKADTQYF